The T cell receptor (beta chain) described here comes from a study of naive CD8 T cells in extremely preterm neonates. Elective cesarean births at about 37-41 weeks, without labor or membrane rupture, supplied the cord blood. This CDR3 spans 16 amino acids. Germline-derived CDR1 and CDR2 are PRHDT and FYEKMQ (reference sequence). The ends lost 4 bases at V and 0 bases at J; junction bases unmatched: 6. TCRdb's table, derived via immunoSEQ multiplex PCR, lists solely in-frame clones and lacks some. Found here are around 7,300 clones, roughly 90% of them singletons; the top ten hold 0.45% to 0.55%. V usage is TRBV13 and J usage is TRBJ2-3, with 8 bases aligning to TRBD1. This sequence originates from a newborn in good health. Sequencing used naive CD8+ T cells from cord blood. CDR3 DNA sequence: TGTGCCAGCAGCTCCAGACGACAGGGGAGCACAGATACGCAGTATTTT. This sequence encodes CASSSRRQGSTDTQYF.